This T cell receptor beta chain was captured in a study of blood T cells in healthy people across ages. Together with a sample-barcoded 5' primer, a J-beta primer mix was included in a second PCR lasting roughly 6 to 12 cycles. TCRdb re-called the 5' RACE reads with MiXCR, one entry per CDR3 protein. The data hold more than 700,000 distinct CDR3 sequences, with less than 60% observed a single time. The CDR3 extends over 17 amino acids. The V end lost 1 base, the J end lost 4 bases, and 18 bases lay between the germline ends. This clonotype has more than one count but fewer than ten. The chain has TRBV12-3 or TRBV12-4 and TRBJ2-3; possible D gene TRBD1, 6 bases. The source of this sequence is an older man in good health. The sample taken for sequencing was blood. The CDR3 DNA sequence: TGTGCCAGCAGTTTAGATACAGGGTTTGATATGCCAGATACGCAGTATTTT. Translation gives CASSLDTGFDMPDTQYF.